This is a list of T cell receptor beta chains from one sample in a study of beta chain features in type 1 diabetes. The assay was immunoSEQ multiplex PCR, and TCRdb's table has in-frame clones only and misses some. The sample includes 900,000 or so clones, roughly 15% of them seen just once. The sequencing sample was made of naive CD4+ T cells from blood. The receptors originated from a woman aged 18 to 35 in good health. CDR3s include the opening cysteine and the closing phenylalanine or tryptophan. D genes are given only for firm matches. Only some rows state a clone size, as once, few, many or a class for expanded clones.

j_call v_call d_call clone_size cdr3_nt cdr3_aa
TRBJ2-7 TRBV27 TRBD2 . TGTGCCAGCAGTTTAATCGGGCTAGCGGGAGGAACCTACGAGCAGTACTTC CASSLIGLAGGTYEQYF
TRBJ2-2 TRBV4-3 . . TGCGCCAGCAGCCAAATGATAGGGACCGGGGAGCTGTTTTTT CASSQMIGTGELFF
TRBJ2-7 TRBV11-2 TRBD1 . TGTGCCAGCAGCTTGCTCCCGGTACGGACAGGGGACTACGAGCAGTACTTC CASSLLPVRTGDYEQYF
TRBJ2-3 TRBV18 . . TGTGCCAGCTCACCGAGCGGCACAGATACGCAGTATTTT CASSPSGTDTQYF
TRBJ2-7 TRBV28 . few TGTGCCAGTAGTATGGTCCCTACCTACGAGCAGTACTTC CASSMVPTYEQYF
TRBJ1-2 TRBV7-2 . . TGTGCCAGCAGCTTAGTAGCTGGGAGCGGGGGCGACTATGGCTACACCTTC CASSLVAGSGGDYGYTF
TRBJ1-1 TRBV7-2 . once TGTGCCAGCAGCTTGGGTCCCCTAAGCGAGTACGTAGAAGTTTTCTTT CASSLGPLSEYVEVFF
TRBJ2-3 TRBV5-1 . few TGCGCCAGCAGCTTGACCGGGACTAGCACAGATACGCAGTATTTT CASSLTGTSTDTQYF
TRBJ1-2 TRBV5-6 TRBD1 . TGTGCCAGCAGGAAAAGAGGGGGCGCGAGGGGCTACACCTTC CASRKRGGARGYTF
TRBJ2-7 TRBV11-1 TRBD1 . TGTGCCAGCAGCTTAAGGACAGGCACCTACGAGCAGTACTTC CASSLRTGTYEQYF
TRBJ2-6 TRBV27 . . TGTGCCAGCAGTCGCCGCTCTGGGGCCAACGTCCTGACTTTC CASSRRSGANVLTF
TRBJ1-6 TRBV25-1 . . TGTGCCAGCAGTGTCAAAGGGGGTAATTCACCCCTCCACTTT CASSVKGGNSPLHF
TRBJ2-1 TRBV7-9 . few TGTGCCAGCAGCTTAGGTTTAGGGGGCTACAATGAGCAGTTCTTC CASSLGLGGYNEQFF
TRBJ1-2 TRBV27 . few TGTGCCAGCAGTGGGAACGGGGCACGAGGTGGCTACACCTTC CASSGNGARGGYTF
TRBJ2-7 TRBV18 TRBD1 . TGTGCCAGCTCACCAACCTCTGACAGGGGGTCCTACGAGCAGTACTTC CASSPTSDRGSYEQYF
TRBJ2-3 TRBV28 TRBD2 few TGTGCCAGCAGTTTAGGGGGAGCGGGAGACACAGATACGCAGTATTTT CASSLGGAGDTDTQYF
TRBJ2-2 TRBV7-9 . . TGTGCCAGCAGCTTAGTGATGGAGGCCACCGGGGAGCTGTTTTTT CASSLVMEATGELFF
TRBJ2-1 TRBV4-3 . once TGCGCCAGCAGCCAAGATTTCGTGAATACCTACAATGAGCAGTTCTTC CASSQDFVNTYNEQFF
TRBJ2-1 TRBV15 TRBD2 few TGTGCCACCAGCAGAGAATGGGGAGCGGGAGGGGGTAATGAGCAGTTCTTC CATSREWGAGGGNEQFF
TRBJ2-1 TRBV9 TRBD1 few TGTGCCAGCAGCGCAACCAGACAGGGTCTAGGGTTTGCCACCGAGCAGTTCTTC CASSATRQGLGFATEQFF
TRBJ2-5 TRBV4-2 . few TGTGCCAGCAGCCCCGGACAGTTCCAAGAGACCCAGTACTTC CASSPGQFQETQYF
TRBJ1-4 TRBV14 TRBD1 few TGTGCCAGCAGCCACGGCAGGGGGGATGAAAAACTGTTTTTT CASSHGRGDEKLFF
TRBJ2-5 TRBV7-2 . . TGTGCCAGCAGCTTATCGGAGACCCAGTACTTC CASSLSETQYF
TRBJ2-5 TRBV7-3 . . TGTGCCAGCAGCTCCCAACAAGAGACCCAGTACTTC CASSSQQETQYF
TRBJ2-3 TRBV13 . few TGTGCCAGCAAAGAGGGACATCCAACGTTTGGAGATACGCAGTATTTT CASKEGHPTFGDTQYF
TRBJ2-1 TRBV4-3 . . TGCGCCAGCAGCCAAGATAGGACTACGTGGTATGAGCAGTTCTTC CASSQDRTTWYEQFF
TRBJ2-1 TRBV18 . . TGTGCCAGCTCACCCCCCCCCGGGATCTACCATGAGCAGTTCTTC CASSPPPGIYHEQFF
TRBJ2-7 TRBV7-9 . . TGTGCCAGCAGCTTAGAAAGGGAGCAGTACTTC CASSLEREQYF
TRBJ1-1 TRBV19 . . TGTGCCAGTATGAGGGACAATGCGGGTACTGAAGCTTTCTTT CASMRDNAGTEAFF
TRBJ2-7 TRBV5-1 . . TGCGCCAGCAGCTTCGGCAGCCCCCCCGTTTATTACGAGCAGTACTTC CASSFGSPPVYYEQYF
TRBJ2-7 TRBV6-1 . . TGTGCCAGCAGTGGGAGTGGGGATTCCTACGAGCAGTACTTC CASSGSGDSYEQYF
TRBJ2-3 TRBV9 . few TGTGCCAGCAGCGTAACGCCGGGGGATGGTACGCAGTATTTT CASSVTPGDGTQYF
TRBJ1-2 TRBV18 . . TGTGCCAGCTCAGCGGACAGCCACTATGGCTACACCTTC CASSADSHYGYTF
TRBJ1-1 TRBV7-2 . few TGTGCCAGCAGCTCCCAGGCGAACACTGAAGCTTTCTTT CASSSQANTEAFF
TRBJ2-3 TRBV7-8 TRBD2 few TGTGCCAGCAGCCCCAGGCTAGCGGGAGTTAGTACAGATACGCAGTATTTT CASSPRLAGVSTDTQYF
TRBJ1-2 TRBV10-3 . few TGTGCCATCAGTGAGAACCCCCTCAGGGGCTACACCTTC CAISENPLRGYTF
TRBJ2-1 TRBV14 . . TGTGCCAGCAGCCAGGGTCCGACCTACAATGAGCAGTTCTTC CASSQGPTYNEQFF
TRBJ2-1 TRBV7-9 TRBD2 few TGTGCCAGCAGCTTTACTAGCGGCGAGCAGTTCTTC CASSFTSGEQFF
TRBJ2-5 TRBV6-1 . once TGTGCCATCGGTAGCAGGACCGTGCAAGAGACCCAGTACTTC CAIGSRTVQETQYF
TRBJ2-7 TRBV11-1 TRBD1 . TGTGCCAGCAGCCCGCGACAGGGTCCGAAATACGAGCAGTACTTC CASSPRQGPKYEQYF
TRBJ2-3 TRBV9 TRBD2 few TGTGCCAGCAGCGTAAGCGGGACTAGCAGGTCAGATACGCAGTATTTT CASSVSGTSRSDTQYF
TRBJ2-3 TRBV4-3 . few TGCGCCAGCAGCCGTGGGGACTCGCGAGATACGCAGTATTTT CASSRGDSRDTQYF
TRBJ2-3 TRBV27 TRBD2 . TGTGCCAGCAGTTTCTCCCGACTAGCGGGGGACCCAGATACGCAGTATTTT CASSFSRLAGDPDTQYF
TRBJ2-2 TRBV4-2 . few TGTGCCAGCAGCCAGGGAGGACAGAGCTCGAACACCGGGGAGCTGTTTTTT CASSQGGQSSNTGELFF
TRBJ2-2 TRBV6-5 . few TGTGCCAGCAGTAACGGGGGACACGGGGAGCTGTTTTTT CASSNGGHGELFF
TRBJ2-5 TRBV5-6 . once TGTGCCAGCAGCTTGGAAGCCAGGGGGGTGGAGACCCAGTACTTC CASSLEARGVETQYF
TRBJ2-1 TRBV28 . . TGTGCCAGCAAAAAGGGCGGTGAGCAGTTCTTC CASKKGGEQFF
TRBJ2-1 TRBV7-9 TRBD2 . TGTGCCAGCAGCTTTGGACTAGCGGGAGGAGGGTACAATGAGCAGTTCTTC CASSFGLAGGGYNEQFF
TRBJ2-1 TRBV6-5 . few TGTGCCAGCAGTTACCGGAGCTCCTACAATGAGCAGTTCTTC CASSYRSSYNEQFF
TRBJ2-7 TRBV19 TRBD2 few TGTGCCAGTAGTATTGTTTTCGCCGGGAGGGCATCGTACGAGCAGTACTTC CASSIVFAGRASYEQYF
TRBJ2-1 TRBV11-3 . . TGTGCCAGCAGCTTAGGGGGTTCCCTAGGCTATGAGCAGTTCTTC CASSLGGSLGYEQFF
TRBJ1-5 TRBV28 . . TGTGCCAGCAGTTTCGAGACAGCGGTTCCAACCCAGCATTTT CASSFETAVPTQHF
TRBJ2-1 TRBV7-3 . few TGTGCCAGCAGCTTAAAGGGCCTCTCGGCTAATGAGCAGTTCTTC CASSLKGLSANEQFF
TRBJ2-3 TRBV21-1 . few TGTGCCAGCAACGTTAGCGGGAGGGCCGCAGATACGCAGTATTTT CASNVSGRAADTQYF